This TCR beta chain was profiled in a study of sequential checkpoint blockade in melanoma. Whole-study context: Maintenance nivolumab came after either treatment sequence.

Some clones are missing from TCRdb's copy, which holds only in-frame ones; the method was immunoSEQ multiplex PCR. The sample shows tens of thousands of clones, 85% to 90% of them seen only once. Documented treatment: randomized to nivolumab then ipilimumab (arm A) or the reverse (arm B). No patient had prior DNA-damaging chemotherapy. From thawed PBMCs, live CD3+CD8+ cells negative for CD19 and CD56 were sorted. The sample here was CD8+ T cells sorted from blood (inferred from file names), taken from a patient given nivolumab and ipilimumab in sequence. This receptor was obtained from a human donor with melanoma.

Here the CDR3 DNA reads TGTGCCAGCAGCCCAGGGGCCAATGAGCAGTTCTTC. It codes for CASSPGANEQFF. This chain links TRBV6-5 with TRBJ2-1, with D perhaps matching TRBD1 (6 bases). This CDR3 is 12 amino acids long. CDR1 and CDR2 from the germline V gene are MNHEY and SVGAGI. V was shortened by 6 bases and J by 6 bases, with 9 bases between the two germline ends.